These 10 T cell receptor beta chains originate from one sample sequenced in a study of cytomegalovirus exposure and HLA in healthy donors. This PCR relied on a set of 60 Vbeta primers and 13 Jbeta primers. TCRdb's copy holds only in-frame clones and misses some; the assay was immunoSEQ multiplex PCR. The data hold some 150,000 clones, with approximately 80% observed a single time. Material for sequencing was PBMCs. Receptors were obtained from a woman aged 45-65 years in good health and CMV-seropositive.

The rearrangement links TRBV7-2 to TRBJ2-7, with D unresolved. Between the trimmed V and J ends, which lost 11 bases and 7 bases, there was a span of 15 bases. The CDR3 runs 11 residues. CDR1 and CDR2 (germline): SGHTA, FQGNSA. CDR3 protein: CASTRVGEQYF. The DNA for the CDR3 is TGTGCCTCGACTCGGGTCGGAGAGCAGTACTTC.

This clone has a single count. The J gene is TRBJ2-3, the V gene TRBV19; the D gene is possibly TRBD2 (7 bases). CDR3 size: 15 residues. CDR1 and CDR2 (germline): LNHDA, SQIVND (reference sequence). V dropped 7 bases and J dropped 2 bases, with 16 bases sitting between them. This chain's CDR3 is CASMRGGVSTDTQYF. Written as DNA, the CDR3 is TGTGCCAGTATGAGGGGGGGGGTATCCACAGATACGCAGTATTTT.

The chain employs TRBV5-6 and TRBJ1-2, with TRBD1 matching 7 bases. The V gene end was trimmed by 3 bases and the J gene end by 4 bases; junction bases not matched to a gene: 6. CDR1 and CDR2 (germline): SGHDT, YYEEEE. The CDR3 sequence is 14 residues long. The CDR3 is CASSYDRAAYGYTF. Here the CDR3 DNA reads TGTGCCAGCAGCTACGACAGGGCGGCCTATGGCTACACCTTC.

The chain has TRBV10-3 and TRBJ1-2; no definite D call. V gave up 4 bases and J gave up 6 bases, with 6 bases separating them. There are 11 residues in the CDR3. In germline, CDR1 is ENHRY, CDR2 SYGVKD. In nucleotides, the CDR3 is TGTGCCATCAGTGTCGGTGATGGCTACACCTTC. Amino acids: CAISVGDGYTF.

This chain connects TRBV5-1 to TRBJ1-2; 9 positions agree with TRBD1. Germline CDR1 reads SGHRS; CDR2 reads YFSETQ. J gave up 6 bases and V 0 bases, and 3 bases lay outside the gene matches. The CDR3 loop spans 14 amino acids. In nucleotides, the CDR3 is TGCGCCAGCAGCTTGGACAGGGGGCTTGATGGCTACACCTTC. Translating it yields CASSLDRGLDGYTF.

The chain joins TRBV10-3 to TRBJ1-2; TRBD1 is a possible D gene (5 bases). Germline values: CDR1 ENHRY, CDR2 SYGVKD. CDR3 length: 14 amino acids. V lost 0 bases and J 2 bases, leaving 7 bases between the germline ends. The CDR3 reads CAISESHRNYGYTF. The CDR3 region has the DNA TGTGCCATCAGTGAGTCCCACAGGAACTATGGCTACACCTTC.

The chain combines TRBV6-6 with TRBJ2-7; TRBD1 matches 9 bases. The CDR3 totals 14 residues. J gave up 3 bases and V 6 bases, and 6 bases lay outside the gene matches. Per germline, CDR1 MNHNY and CDR2 SVGAGI (reference sequence). The CDR3 region is CASSHRDRDYEQYF. The CDR3 coding sequence is TGTGCCAGCAGCCACCGGGACAGGGACTACGAGCAGTACTTC.

This clone was observed once. This rearrangement joins TRBV7-9 to TRBJ2-5; 7 bases fit TRBD1. Looked up from germline, CDR1 is SEHNR and CDR2 is FQNEAQ (reference sequence). The V segment lost 6 bases and the J segment 4 bases; nucleotides outside the gene matches: 5. The CDR3 is 13 amino acids. The CDR3 nucleotides are TGTGCCAGCAGTCCTCGGACAGGAGAGACCCAGTACTTC. Protein sequence: CASSPRTGETQYF.

The rearrangement joins TRBV7-3 to TRBJ2-2; 7 bases line up with TRBD1. The germline V gene has CDR1 SGHTA and CDR2 FQGTGA. Trimming took 2 bases from V and 0 from J; bases not matched to a gene: 0. The CDR3 runs 15 residues. CDR3 sequence (DNA): TGTGCCAGCAGCTTAGGACAGGCGAACACCGGGGAGCTGTTTTTT. Protein product: CASSLGQANTGELFF.

The sample holds one count of this clone. V gene TRBV7-3 combines with J gene TRBJ2-1; TRBD2 aligns across 9 bases. CDR1 and CDR2 (germline): SGHTA, FQGTGA. CDR3 length: 15 residues. V shed 6 bases and J 8 bases; nucleotides not matched to a gene: 11. Written as DNA, the CDR3 is TGTGCCAGCAGAGCGGGACTAGCAGAGGTGGATGAGCAGTTCTTC. Translated: CASRAGLAEVDEQFF.